The present T cell receptor beta chain was sequenced within a study of T cell responses to AZD1222 COVID-19 vaccine. Study at large: Recipients boosted at about 4 weeks or about 12 weeks are pooled. The study, taken as a whole, reports: There were mostly white British donors and more females than males, and clonal diversity was possibly underestimated. It was only a handful of AZD1222 recipients who were seropositive at baseline.

This clone was seen only a few times. Its target is not known. Assay: immunoSEQ multiplex PCR; the TCRdb copy retains only in-frame clones and omits some. This table holds approximately 70,000 clones, around 86% found once. V lost 6 bases, J lost 9 bases, and 15 bases lay in between. CDR3 length equals 13 residues. Looked up from germline, CDR1 is LGHDT and CDR2 is YNNKEL (reference sequence). The sample in question was peripheral blood, obtained on day 0 of AZD1222 vaccination. The TCR sequence derives from an adult in good health. The gene calls are TRBV3-1 (or the pseudogene TRBV3-2) and TRBJ2-1, with a tentative D call TRBD2 (5 bases). The CDR3 bases are TGTGCCAGCAGTCCGACCCCCGAGGGTGAGCAGTTCTTC. This codes for CASSPTPEGEQFF.